These 21 T cell receptor beta chains share one sample of origin, sequenced in a study of blood T cell repertoires in COVID-19. Sequencing used immunoSEQ multiplex PCR; TCRdb keeps in-frame clones, though not all of them. This sample has some 30,000 clones, with roughly 89% found just once. The sequenced material came from peripheral blood. The receptors were sampled from an elderly man with acute or convalescent COVID-19.

The chain links TRBV3-1 (or the pseudogene TRBV3-2) to TRBJ2-1, with 8 bases that match TRBD2. The germline CDR1 and CDR2 sequences are LGHDT and YNNKEL (reference sequence). This CDR3 is 18 amino acids long. V lost 0 bases and J lost 8; bases outside the gene matches: 15. For the CDR3, the DNA is TGTGCCAGCAGCCAAGATTTTTATACGGGAGGGCCTGATGATGAGCAGTTCTTC. Translating gives CASSQDFYTGGPDDEQFF.

J is TRBJ2-7 and V is TRBV11-2, with a weak D call TRBD1 (6 bases). V lost 6 bases, J lost 8 bases, and 20 bases lay in between. Germline-derived CDR1 and CDR2 are SGHAT and FQNNGV. The CDR3 length is 14 residues. CDR3 loop: CASSMIRGLQKQYF. DNA for the CDR3: TGTGCCAGCAGTATGATCAGGGGTCTACAGAAGCAGTACTTC.

The chain employs TRBV18 and TRBJ2-2; TRBD1 aligns across 7 bases. The trim removed 0 bases at V and 4 bases at J, leaving 11 bases unmatched. The CDR3 length is 18 residues. CDR1 and CDR2 (germline): KGHSH, LQKENI. CDR3 residues: CASSPPGVRQGPTGELFF. DNA for the CDR3: TGTGCCAGCTCACCACCGGGAGTGAGACAGGGACCCACCGGGGAGCTGTTTTTT. Drawing the rest from reference TRBV18 and TRBJ2-2, the complete variable domain is NAGVMQNPRHLVRRRGQEARLRCSPMKGHSHVYWYRQLPEEGLKFMVYLQKENIIDESGMPKERFSAEFPKEGPSILRIQQVVRGDSAAYFCASSPPGVRQGPTGELFFGEGSRLTVL.

This chain joins TRBV4-2 and TRBJ2-5; 9 positions match TRBD2. V was pared by 11 bases and J by 7 bases, with 17 bases of the junction left unmatched. CDR3 length: 15 residues. Per germline, CDR1 LGHNA and CDR2 YNFKEQ. The CDR3 sequence is CAVQGPAGGKGTQYF. DNA for the CDR3: TGTGCCGTTCAGGGGCCGGCGGGAGGGAAAGGGACCCAGTACTTC.

The rearrangement joins TRBV6-5 to TRBJ2-3; 7 nucleotides match TRBD2. V shed 6 bases, J shed 4 bases, and the junction held 4 bases outside the gene matches. This CDR3 contains 13 residues. Looked up from germline, CDR1 is MNHEY and CDR2 is SVGAGI. CDR3 coding DNA: TGTGCCAGCAGCCCCCGGGAGGCAGATACGCAGTATTTT. It codes for CASSPREADTQYF.

This clone has more than one count but fewer than ten. This chain links TRBV3-1 (or the pseudogene TRBV3-2) with TRBJ2-1; possibly TRBD2 for D (6 bases). V was pared by 1 base and J by 9 bases, with 10 bases between. Germline lookup yields CDR1 LGHDT and CDR2 YNNKEL (reference sequence). The CDR3 covers 13 residues. The CDR3 loop reads CASSQVRAGEQFF. The CDR3, as DNA: TGTGCCAGCAGCCAAGTTAGAGCGGGTGAGCAGTTCTTC.

The chain uses TRBV30 and TRBJ1-5; D is unresolved. From germline, CDR1 is GTSNPN and CDR2 SVGIG (reference sequence). This CDR3 spans 13 amino acids. With 0 bases removed from V and 5 bases from J, the gap between germline ends came to 8 bases. For the CDR3, the DNA is TGTGCCTGGAGTGTCCAGCGGGATCAGCCCCAGCATTTT. Encoded protein: CAWSVQRDQPQHF.

V usage is TRBV5-6 and J usage is TRBJ2-1; the match to TRBD1 covers 8 bases. V shed 4 bases, J shed 7 bases, and the junction held 4 bases outside the gene matches. Per germline, CDR1 SGHDT and CDR2 YYEEEE. There are 13 residues in the CDR3. CDR3 DNA: TGTGCCAGCAGCCACAGACAGGGGAATGAGCAGTTCTTC. It yields the protein CASSHRQGNEQFF. Drawing the rest from reference TRBV5-6 and TRBJ2-1, the complete variable domain is DAGVTQSPTHLIKTRGQQVTLRCSPKSGHDTVSWYQQALGQGPQFIFQYYEEEERQRGNFPDRFSGHQFPNYSSELNVNALLLGDSALYLCASSHRQGNEQFFGPGTRLTVL.

This clone appeared a single time. The V and J genes are TRBV7-2 and TRBJ1-6; possible D gene TRBD1, 6 bases. V was shortened by 5 bases and J by 10 bases, with 24 bases between the two germline ends. There are 17 residues in the CDR3. Per germline, CDR1 SGHTA and CDR2 FQGNSA. This chain's CDR3 is CASSRRSYREGRSPLHF. As DNA, the CDR3 is TGTGCCAGCAGCCGTCGCTCCTACAGGGAAGGAAGGTCACCCCTCCACTTT.

The rearrangement links TRBV3-1 (or the pseudogene TRBV3-2) to TRBJ1-2, with D unresolved. Trimming cost V 1 base and J 4 bases, with 13 bases left between them. The CDR3 is 15 residues long. CDR1 is LGHDT and CDR2 is YNNKEL in the germline V gene (reference sequence). The CDR3, as DNA: TGTGCCAGCAGCCAAGGCCCTGGGCCCAGCTATGGCTACACCTTC. Its protein is CASSQGPGPSYGYTF.

The chain employs TRBV19 and TRBJ2-1; 11 bases are a match to TRBD2. Per germline, CDR1 LNHDA and CDR2 SQIVND (reference sequence). The CDR3 extends over 14 amino acids. With 5 bases clipped from V and 4 bases from J, the junction kept 1 base outside the gene matches. The CDR3 region has the DNA TGTGCCAGTAGTGGGACTAGCGGTTACAATGAGCAGTTCTTC. Amino acids: CASSGTSGYNEQFF.

The V call is TRBV27, the J call TRBJ1-4; possible D gene TRBD1, 6 bases. The CDR3 has 15 amino acids. V lost 3 bases, J lost 6 bases, and 14 bases lay in between. Germline V gene lookup returns CDR1 MNHEY and CDR2 SMNVEV (reference sequence). The CDR3 spells CASSFSTGRDEKLFF. The CDR3 bases are TGTGCCAGCAGTTTCTCAACAGGGAGGGATGAAAAACTGTTTTTT.

The rearrangement links TRBV7-9 to TRBJ1-1; the D gene is possibly TRBD1 (5 bases). V lost 7 bases and J 3 bases, leaving 12 bases between the germline ends. Germline values: CDR1 SEHNR, CDR2 FQNEAQ (reference sequence). The CDR3 is 13 amino acids. The CDR3 here is CASTSEQDTEAFF. CDR3 coding DNA: TGTGCCAGCACGAGTGAACAGGACACTGAAGCTTTCTTT.

The genes are TRBV12-3 or TRBV12-4 and TRBJ2-1, with 8 bases matching TRBD2. This CDR3 contains 12 residues. V dropped 6 bases and J dropped 7; count of bases not matched to a gene: 2. CDR3 protein: CASRGLVNEQFF. CDR3 DNA: TGTGCCAGCAGGGGACTAGTGAATGAGCAGTTCTTC.

The CDR3 nucleotides are TGTGCCACTACGACCCCCGGGACACGACCCTCCAACACCATATATTTT. It encodes CATTTPGTRPSNTIYF. The chain joins TRBV21-1 to TRBJ1-3; the table's D call, TRBD1, has no DNA check behind it. TRBV21-1 is a documented pseudogene. This CDR3 has 16 amino acids.

The genes are TRBV6-5 and TRBJ1-3, with a tentative D call TRBD1 (6 bases). The V gene lost 5 bases and the J gene lost 4 bases, with 9 bases spanning the gap. The CDR3 has 13 residues. Germline V gives CDR1 MNHEY, CDR2 SVGAGI. The CDR3 loop is CASSRQEGNTIYF. The CDR3 bases are TGTGCCAGCAGTAGACAGGAGGGAAACACCATATATTTT.

The rearrangement links TRBV18 to TRBJ1-4; tentatively, D is TRBD1 (5 bases). Trimming removed 2 bases at V and 7 bases at J, with 11 bases between. There are 14 residues in the CDR3. The germline V gene encodes CDR1 KGHSH and CDR2 LQKENI. As DNA, the CDR3 is TGTGCCAGCTCACCAGGGGGGTTTTCTGAAAAACTGTTTTTT. It codes for CASSPGGFSEKLFF.

V is TRBV24-1 and J is TRBJ1-5, with D possibly matching TRBD1 (6 bases). V gave up 7 bases and J gave up 7 bases, with 19 bases separating them. The CDR3 contains 15 residues. From germline, CDR1 is KGHDR and CDR2 SFDVKD. The CDR3 coding sequence is TGTGCCACCAGCCATGGGCAGGGGATGTGGCAGCCCCAGCATTTT. Protein product: CATSHGQGMWQPQHF.

The rearrangement links TRBV28 to TRBJ1-5, with a possible D match to TRBD1 (6 bases). Deletions cut 5 bases from V and 6 bases from J, with 26 bases between. Germline V lookup: CDR1 MDHEN, CDR2 SYDVKM. The CDR3 consists of 18 residues. The CDR3 DNA is TGTGCCAGCAGTCCTTACCCGGGACCGAAGGTCAGGGGTCAGCCCCAGCATTTT. Protein sequence: CASSPYPGPKVRGQPQHF.

The DNA for the CDR3 is TGTGCCAGCAGCCCGAAACGGACTAGCGGGACCTACAATGAGCAGTTCTTC. Protein: CASSPKRTSGTYNEQFF. The chain has TRBV7-9 and TRBJ2-1, with 12 bases identical to TRBD2. The length of the CDR3 is 17 residues. The germline V gene encodes CDR1 SEHNR and CDR2 FQNEAQ (reference sequence). V was pared by 5 bases and J by 2 bases, with 7 bases of the junction left unmatched.

The chain recombines TRBV10-2 with TRBJ1-6; unclear D gene. The CDR3 extends over 14 amino acids. V dropped 4 bases and J dropped 0 bases, with 4 bases sitting between them. Germline CDR1 reads WSHSY; CDR2 reads SAAADI. The chain's CDR3 is CASSVSSYNSPLHF. The CDR3 region has the DNA TGCGCCAGCAGTGTCTCCTCCTATAATTCACCCCTCCACTTT.